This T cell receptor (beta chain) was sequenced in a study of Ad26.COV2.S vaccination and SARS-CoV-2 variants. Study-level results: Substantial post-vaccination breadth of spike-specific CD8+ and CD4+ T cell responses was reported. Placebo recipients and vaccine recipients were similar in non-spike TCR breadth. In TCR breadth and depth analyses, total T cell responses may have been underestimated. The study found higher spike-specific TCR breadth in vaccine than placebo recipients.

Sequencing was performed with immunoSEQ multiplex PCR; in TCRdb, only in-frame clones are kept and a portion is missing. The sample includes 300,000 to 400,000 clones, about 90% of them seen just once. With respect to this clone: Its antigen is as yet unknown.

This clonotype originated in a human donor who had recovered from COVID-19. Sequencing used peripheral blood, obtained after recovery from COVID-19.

The CDR3 nucleotides are TGTGCCAGCAGCCCAGGAGTGGTTCCGGATACGCAGTATTTT. It translates to CASSPGVVPDTQYF. V gene TRBV7-8 combines with J gene TRBJ2-3; no definite D call. Germline assignment: CDR1 SGHVS and CDR2 FQNEAQ. Trimming pared 5 bases from V and 6 bases from J, leaving 15 bases between. The CDR3 consists of 14 residues.